One sample yielded the 11 T cell receptor beta chains listed below, sequenced in a study of CD8 T cells in Susac syndrome. The authors reverse transcribed about 0.45 to 1 ug RNA with random hexamers. TCRdb reprocessed the immunoSEQ multiplex PCR reads via MiXCR and lists one record per CDR3 protein. The table lists about 400,000 distinct CDR3 sequences, about 85% of them singletons, with around 0.12% in the top ten. Sequenced material: CD8+ T cells from PBMCs. The receptors were gathered from a human donor with multiple sclerosis.

The rearrangement joins TRBV19 to TRBJ2-1; 7 bases align to TRBD1. Germline V gives CDR1 LNHDA, CDR2 SQIVND (reference sequence). The CDR3 is 15 residues long. V lost 0 bases and J lost 3; bases outside the gene matches: 2. The CDR3 bases are TGTGCCAGTAGTATAGATGGGACAGACTACAATGAGCAGTTCTTC. This sequence encodes CASSIDGTDYNEQFF. Full variable domain (outside the CDR3, taken from reference TRBV19 and TRBJ2-1): DGGITQSPKYLFRKEGQNVTLSCEQNLNHDAMYWYRQDPGQGLRLIYYSQIVNDFQKGDIAEGYSVSREKKESFPLTVTSAQKNPTAFYLCASSIDGTDYNEQFFGPGTRLTVL.

The chain uses TRBV5-1 and TRBJ1-1; D gene ambiguous. The CDR3 covers 15 residues. V lost 0 bases and J lost 2, with 11 bases in between. Germline loops: CDR1 SGHRS, CDR2 YFSETQ. The DNA of the CDR3 is TGCGCCAGCAGCTTGGCCGAAGTGATCAACACTGAAGCTTTCTTT. As protein: CASSLAEVINTEAFF.

This chain connects TRBV4-2 to TRBJ1-5; D may be TRBD1 (6 bases). Per germline, CDR1 LGHNA and CDR2 YNFKEQ. The CDR3 has 18 amino acids. V dropped 0 bases and J dropped 0 bases, with 15 bases sitting between them. The DNA of the CDR3 is TGTGCCAGCAGCCAAGAACCGACAGGCCACATTAGCAATCAGCCCCAGCATTTT. Its protein product is CASSQEPTGHISNQPQHF.

The chain uses TRBV12-3 or TRBV12-4 and TRBJ1-1, with 9 bases fitting TRBD1. V shed 6 bases, J shed 10 bases, and the junction held 6 bases outside the gene matches. The CDR3 has 12 residues. CDR3 amino acids: CASSAGTGRAFF. As DNA, the CDR3 is TGTGCCAGCAGCGCCGGGACAGGGAGAGCTTTCTTT.

This chain uses TRBV6-2 or TRBV6-3 with TRBJ2-3, with 11 bases fitting TRBD2. The ends lost 6 bases at V and 1 base at J; junction bases unmatched: 12. CDR1 is MNHEY and CDR2 is SVGEGT in the germline V gene. This CDR3 is built from 18 residues. The CDR3 coding sequence is TGTGCCAGCAGCCTCGTTAGCGGGAGGGCTCACGGCACAGATACGCAGTATTTT. This encodes CASSLVSGRAHGTDTQYF.

The V and J genes are TRBV11-2 and TRBJ2-1; the match to TRBD1 covers 7 bases. Germline lookup yields CDR1 SGHAT and CDR2 FQNNGV. With V trimmed by 5 bases and J by 2 bases, 6 bases remained unmatched. The CDR3 is made up of 15 amino acids. The CDR3 DNA follows: TGTGCCAGCAGCACCTCGACAGGGCCCTACAATGAGCAGTTCTTC. It yields the protein CASSTSTGPYNEQFF.

The rearrangement links TRBV6-1 to TRBJ1-2, with D unclear. The CDR3 has 16 amino acids. Germline CDR1 is MNHNS and CDR2 is SASEGT. Trimming took off 6 bases at V and 4 bases at J, with 21 bases between the two ends. Here the CDR3 DNA reads TGTGCCAGCAGCCCGACCCCCCAGGTGACCGTCTATGGCTACACCTTC. Translating it yields CASSPTPQVTVYGYTF.

The chain carries TRBV5-5 and TRBJ2-7; 12 bases are a match to TRBD1. Germline-derived CDR1 and CDR2 are SGHKS and YYEKEE (reference sequence). V shed 3 bases, J shed 4 bases, and the junction held 5 bases outside the gene matches. CDR3 size: 15 residues. The CDR3 reads CASSWGQGASYEQYF. The CDR3 DNA reads TGTGCCAGCAGCTGGGGACAGGGGGCATCGTACGAGCAGTACTTC.

V usage is TRBV6-5 and J usage is TRBJ1-1; TRBD1 matches at 9 bases. The CDR3 length is 18 residues. J was trimmed by 1 base and V by 2 bases; bases with no gene match: 11. Germline V gene sequence: CDR1 MNHEY, CDR2 SVGAGI. As DNA, the CDR3 is TGTGCCAGCAGTTACACAAGTCCCGGGACAGGGACGAACACTGAAGCTTTCTTT. Translation gives CASSYTSPGTGTNTEAFF.

The chain employs TRBV19 and TRBJ2-3; D possibly corresponds to TRBD1 (5 bases). Deletions cut 4 bases from V and 4 bases from J, with 12 bases between. The CDR3 totals 14 residues. The germline CDR1 and CDR2 sequences are LNHDA and SQIVND (reference sequence). The CDR3 DNA is TGTGCCAGTAGTACCAAGACAGAAGCAGATACGCAGTATTTT. It yields the protein CASSTKTEADTQYF.

The chain carries TRBV12-3 or TRBV12-4 and TRBJ2-1; no clear D gene. V was clipped by 4 bases and J by 10 bases, with 8 bases between them. This CDR3 contains 11 residues. The chain's CDR3 is CASSSSGEQFF. Here the CDR3 DNA reads TGTGCCAGCAGTTCGAGTGGGGAGCAGTTCTTC.